This T cell receptor (beta chain) emerged from a study of naive and memory T cell subsets (dated by TCRdb to 2016 to 2017). In the study overall: An open-source, UMI-based TCR alpha and beta sequencing pipeline was applied to sorted naive and memory peripheral blood T cell subsets. The results of the functional CMV T cell responses matched the IgG serology results in every case. RNA was DNase-treated and reverse transcribed with TCR constant-region primers, mostly using SuperScript III.

Broader findings and caveats from the paper: The repertoire findings for the naive and memory subsets could not be validated against a ground truth because none was available. In both CD4 and CD8 cells, the Gini index increased while Shannon and inverse Simpson diversity decreased from naive through CM, EM and EMRA. TCR abundance followed a power law whose exponent differed between naive and memory subsets but was consistent across the three individuals. A few larger clonotypes were present in naive repertoires, especially CD8 naive repertoires, and these clonotypes were possibly memory cells re-expressing CD45RA. RNA-based TCR counts may be influenced by expression changes linked to T cell activation and differentiation. After error correction, only a single occurrence was seen for over 95% of naive TCR sequences, so much steeper abundance distributions were produced than in memory subsets. Each clonotype was defined as a single alpha or beta chain sequence rather than as a paired alpha/beta receptor.

The table lists this clonotype with a few counts. There is no known antigen for this receptor. Per-base qualities were not stored, and no clone one base away is much larger. The receptor library was made with UMI-ligation and nested PCR. To cover both TRBC1 and TRBC2, the beta constant-region primer consisted of an equimolar mix of two oligonucleotides. The ligated cDNA went through four rounds of PCR with nested alpha and beta constant-region primers together with the SP2 primer. A single-stranded oligonucleotide containing the SP2 primer and a 12-nucleotide UMI was joined to the 3' end of the cDNA by T4 RNA ligase 1. The ligation reaction was incubated at 16°C for about 19-24 hours. PCR2 was typically run as a SYBR Green qPCR and stopped at a predetermined threshold to prevent over-amplification. All purifications after the first were performed with Agencourt AMPure XP magnetic beads. Library amounts were measured by Qubit and library quality was assessed on a TapeStation, where the main peak was expected at around 650 bp. Pooled libraries were sequenced on an Illumina MiSeq using v2 2x251 paired-end kits, and typically roughly 0.85-2.1 million reads were obtained per sample. Libraries were pooled at 4 nM per sample, and roughly 4.5-8% PhiX was added to improve cluster recognition. Regarding the original processing steps: V and J genes were assigned to Demultiplexor-processed FASTQ reads by Decombinator through tag matching, with a single base-pair mismatch being allowed. Collapsinator used UMIs to correct both sequencing errors and frequency errors arising from PCR heterogeneity. TCRs were translated and CDR3s were extracted from the conserved cysteine to the FGXG phenylalanine by CDR3Translator, with non-productive sequences being flagged. Gini, Shannon entropy and inverse Simpson indices were calculated on repertoires subsampled to equal numbers of UMI-defined TCRs. Within the linear range, a power law was fitted by maximum likelihood to the distributions of clonotype abundance. When run on a single naive CD8 sample, MIGEC and the pipeline yielded similar UMI counts, similar unique TCR numbers and similar clonal distributions. One analysis removed from the naive repertoire any naive TCRs that were also present in any memory subset from the same donor. Repertoires were searched for around 7,000 CMV-associated CDR3 sequences compiled from VDJdb and a published dataset. TCRdb reprocessing: public reads trimmed at Q25 with fastp, clones called with MiXCR, in-frame beta chains kept. Rows are unified per CDR3 protein, each entry keeping the most common DNA and genes. It is TCRdb's table, rather than the study itself, that gives the V and J calls and clone size. Within this sample are over 130,000 distinct CDR3 sequences, with approximately 21% of them counted one time only. 0.5% to 0.75% of the sample comes from the top ten.

From the second PCR step onward, the TCR alpha chain libraries and the TCR beta chain libraries were amplified separately. CMV status of each donor was established by measuring IFNgamma production from CD4+ T cells after fresh PBMCs were stimulated overnight with CMV viral lysate. Using Miltenyi beads, CD4 T cells were first positively selected, and CD8 T cells were then positively selected from the CD4-negative fraction. Cells were stained for CD3, CD4, CD8, CD45RA, CD27 and a live/dead dye and were sorted on a BD Aria II into four subsets based on CD45RA and CD27. Blood was obtained from three healthy volunteers, and the blood from each volunteer was fractionated into CD4 and CD8 T cells and subsequently into four differentiation subsets. Approximately 120 ml of peripheral blood was collected from each donor, and PBMC were isolated by Ficoll-Paque PLUS density-gradient centrifugation. Sorted cells were lysed in RLT buffer, after which RNA was extracted using a Qiagen RNeasy kit and stored at -80 degrees C.

The specimen sequenced was naive CD8+ T cells from blood. In light of the paper, this sample's cell subset or site label describes: naive T cells, CD45RA high CD27+. The TCR comes from a human donor in good health.

In nucleotides, the sequence is TGTGCCAGCAATCCGGACAGGGCCGGCACAGATACGCAGTATTTT. The encoded protein is CASNPDRAGTDTQYF. The rearranged segments are TRBV28 and TRBJ2-3; TRBD1 lines up with 8 middle nucleotides. From its cysteine to its phenylalanine, the CDR3 spans 15 amino acids. The retained sequence is limited to the CDR3, 45 bases, with the frame set at the first base. The germline V gene provides CDR1 MDHEN and CDR2 SYDVKM. Germline trimming amounts to 7 bases on V and 1 base on J, with 7 as the count of junction bases outside the gene matches.